A selection of T cell receptor beta chains follows, all from one sample in a study of OX40 agonist ivuxolimab in advanced cancers. Clones were read by immunoSEQ multiplex PCR, and TCRdb kept only the in-frame ones, dropping some. There are about 95,000 clones in the sample; roughly 90% occur only once, and 2.6% lies in the top ten. Source: CD4+ or CD8+ T cells sorted from blood, taken in a trial of the OX40 agonist ivuxolimab. All receptors derive from an adult with an advanced solid tumor such as melanoma, head and neck, liver or kidney cancer. Each CDR3 is given with its conserved first and last residue.

TRBV6-1	TRBJ1-4	CASSESDRWYEKLFF
TRBV7-9	TRBJ2-1	CASSLLFRDREQFF
TRBV7-3	TRBJ2-2	CASSSYGAGELFF
TRBV28	TRBJ1-2	CASRIFGGGGYTF
TRBV5-5	TRBJ2-5	CASSLEWGRETQYF
TRBV27	TRBJ2-7	CASSLSPGVSYEQYF
TRBV29-1	TRBJ1-2	CSVESEGRVYGYTF
TRBV4-3	TRBJ2-1	CASSQGDGYNEQFF
TRBV5-1	TRBJ2-7	CASSRDGSYEQYF
TRBV28	TRBJ2-7	CASSLWATYEQYF
TRBV7-2	TRBJ2-1	CASSYDQGQGEQFF
TRBV2	TRBJ2-5	CASSQFQETQYF
TRBV7-9	TRBJ2-3	CASSLGWGQIPSTDTQYF
TRBV7-2	TRBJ1-1	CASSLGTGGQRAFF
TRBV7-9	TRBJ2-2	CASSLIGGPNTGELFF
TRBV7-2	TRBJ2-7	CASSLGQVLEYEQYF
TRBV25-1	TRBJ1-1	CASKGEGNTEAFF
TRBV12-2	TRBJ2-5	CASRLGPGLARETQYF